Listed here are 26 T cell receptor beta chains from one sample, sequenced in a study of T-cell reconstitution after alpha-beta-depleted transplantation in children. Unique molecular identifiers tagged the TCRbeta library. TCRdb ran MiXCR on the PCR reads and lists one entry per CDR3 protein. The table records hundreds of thousands of distinct CDR3 sequences, around 7.8% of them present only once. Sequenced here: PBMCs, mostly from graft donor cells, sampled 180 days after TCRalphabeta/CD19-depleted stem cell transplant. These TCRs come from a male patient aged 10 to 17 who had a stem cell transplant for acute lymphoblastic leukemia, so the T cells may come from the graft donor.

This clonotype was counted ten times or more. This chain uses TRBV12-3 or TRBV12-4 with TRBJ2-3, with 9 bases matching TRBD2. The CDR3 is 15 amino acids. Unmatched junction bases numbered 7, after V lost 7 bases and J lost 2 bases. The chain's CDR3 is CASTQGTSYTDTQYF. The CDR3 DNA sequence: TGTGCCAGCACTCAAGGGACTAGCTACACAGATACGCAGTATTTT.

This clonotype was seen at least ten times. The V gene is TRBV19, the J gene TRBJ2-1, with 10 positions matching TRBD2. The junction had 6 bases not matched to a gene; V was cut back by 3 bases and J by 4 bases. Germline CDR1 LNHDA, CDR2 SQIVND (reference sequence). The length of the CDR3 is 16 residues. CDR3 bases: TGTGCCAGTAGTATCGGTCTAGCGGGGGTATACAATGAGCAGTTCTTC. Protein: CASSIGLAGVYNEQFF.

This clonotype has ten or more counts. This rearrangement joins TRBV6-4 to TRBJ2-3; the D gene could be TRBD1 or TRBD2 (5 bases each). Trimming removed 8 bases at V and 1 base at J, with 16 bases between. This CDR3 has 15 amino acids. Germline V gene data show CDR1 as MRHNA and CDR2 as SNTAGT. CDR3 coding DNA: TGTGCCAGCGGGGGAGCCGGCCTCGGCACAGATACGCAGTATTTT. It yields the protein CASGGAGLGTDTQYF.

V is TRBV18 and J is TRBJ2-3; D unresolved. Germline V gene lookup returns CDR1 KGHSH and CDR2 LQKENI. The V end lost 0 bases, the J end lost 3 bases, and 10 bases lay between the germline ends. The CDR3 is made up of 15 amino acids. This CDR3 reads CASSPPNVRTDTQYF. In DNA, the CDR3 is TGTGCCAGCTCACCACCGAACGTTAGGACAGATACGCAGTATTTT.

This clonotype was observed at least ten times. V and J are TRBV6-5 and TRBJ1-2, with TRBD1 matching 9 bases. Germline-derived CDR1 and CDR2 are MNHEY and SVGAGI. The length of the CDR3 is 14 residues. J lost 5 bases, V lost 2 bases, and 3 bases had no gene match. CDR3 protein: CASSYADRGYGYTF. CDR3 bases: TGTGCCAGCAGTTACGCGGACAGGGGATATGGCTACACCTTC.

This clonotype has just a few counts. This chain links TRBV6-1 with TRBJ2-5, with D perhaps matching TRBD2 (5 bases). The CDR3 consists of 15 residues. The V and J ends lost 1 base and 5 bases respectively, with 14 bases between them. Germline CDR1 is MNHNS and CDR2 is SASEGT. The DNA for the CDR3 is TGTGCCAGCAGTGAAGGTTCGGGGTATGGGGAGACCCAGTACTTC. Translating gives CASSEGSGYGETQYF.

This clonotype was recorded many times. The chain has TRBV5-1 and TRBJ1-5, with TRBD1 identical over 7 bases. With V trimmed by 1 base and J by 5 bases, 6 bases remained unmatched. Germline V gene sequence: CDR1 SGHRS, CDR2 YFSETQ. The CDR3 extends over 15 amino acids. The chain's CDR3 is CASSLIGGWDQPQHF. CDR3 DNA sequence: TGCGCCAGCAGCTTGATAGGGGGCTGGGATCAGCCCCAGCATTTT.

The sample holds many counts of this clonotype. The chain is built from TRBV7-2 and TRBJ1-4, with TRBD1 as a possible D gene (5 bases). Germline loops: CDR1 SGHTA, CDR2 FQGNSA. V lost 1 base and J lost 0, with 12 bases in between. The CDR3 extends over 17 amino acids. CDR3 sequence reads: CASSLGTTSATNEKLFF. CDR3 in DNA: TGTGCCAGCAGCTTAGGGACAACCTCTGCAACTAATGAAAAACTGTTTTTT.

Ten or more counts support this clonotype. This chain joins TRBV11-3 and TRBJ2-7; 7 nucleotides line up with TRBD2. Trimming took 5 bases from V and 4 from J; bases not matched to a gene: 2. CDR3 length: 12 residues. Germline-derived CDR1 and CDR2 are SGHNT and YENEEA. CDR3 protein: CASSRSGYEQYF. CDR3 nucleotide sequence: TGTGCCAGCAGCCGTAGCGGGTACGAGCAGTACTTC.

This clonotype has at least ten counts. This chain connects TRBV4-1 to TRBJ1-5; tentatively, D is TRBD1 (5 bases). V was shortened by 0 bases and J by 10 bases, with 16 bases between the two germline ends. The germline gives CDR1 MGHRA, CDR2 YSYEKL. The CDR3 spans 15 residues. CDR3 bases: TGCGCCAGCAGCCAAGATTACGGGGCCCCCGTACCCCAGCATTTT. It codes for CASSQDYGAPVPQHF.

This clonotype was seen repeatedly, ten times or more. The genes are TRBV6-5 and TRBJ1-5; D is undetermined. Germline V gives CDR1 MNHEY, CDR2 SVGAGI. CDR3 size: 13 residues. The V gene lost 2 bases and the J gene lost 6 bases, with 8 bases spanning the gap. The CDR3 sequence is CASSYRGSQPQHF. As DNA, the CDR3 is TGTGCCAGCAGTTACCGAGGGAGTCAGCCCCAGCATTTT.

There are many counts of this clonotype. The chain recombines TRBV12-5 with TRBJ1-5; D is uncertain. Trimming removed 4 bases at V and 5 bases at J, with 6 bases between. CDR1 and CDR2 from the germline V gene are LGHNT and FRNRAP. The CDR3 length is 12 residues. CDR3 protein: CASGWGDQPQHF. The CDR3 coding sequence is TGTGCTAGTGGTTGGGGTGATCAGCCCCAGCATTTT.

There are many counts of this clonotype. The chain has TRBV28 and TRBJ2-7; TRBD1 might be the D (9 bases). The germline V gene has CDR1 MDHEN and CDR2 SYDVKM. The CDR3 contains 15 residues. The V and J ends lost 5 bases and 3 bases respectively, with 17 bases between them. The CDR3 DNA reads TGTGCCAGCAGTACGGGAGGGACAGGGAACTACGAGCAGTACTTC. This encodes CASSTGGTGNYEQYF.

This clonotype appeared many times. The chain has TRBV5-1 and TRBJ2-7; possibly TRBD2 for D (6 bases). Germline V gene sequence: CDR1 SGHRS, CDR2 YFSETQ. This CDR3 contains 13 residues. Trimming shortened V by 7 bases and J by 4 bases, and 15 bases separated the two germline ends. The CDR3 nucleotides are TGCGCCAGCGGTCTCGAGGGGACTTACGAGCAGTACTTC. Translating gives CASGLEGTYEQYF.

This clonotype was detected many times. CDR3 protein: CASRKDTGANVLTF. In DNA, the CDR3 is TGTGCCAGCAGGAAGGACACTGGGGCCAACGTCCTGACTTTC. The chain is built from TRBV6-2 or TRBV6-3 and TRBJ2-6; D might be TRBD1 (5 bases). Germline V lookup: CDR1 MNHEY, CDR2 SVGEGT. V shed 6 bases and J shed 2 bases, with 8 bases lying between them. The CDR3 is made up of 14 amino acids.

In its sample, this clonotype was seen many times. V and J are TRBV28 and TRBJ2-7; 8 nucleotides match TRBD1. This CDR3 is built from 12 residues. Trimming removed 6 bases from V and 5 bases from J; junction bases left unmatched: 3. Germline loops: CDR1 MDHEN, CDR2 SYDVKM. In DNA, the CDR3 is TGTGCCAGCAGCTCGACAGGGGACGAGCAGTACTTC. Translating it yields CASSSTGDEQYF.

This clonotype was seen ten or more times. The V gene is TRBV7-2, the J gene TRBJ1-4; D may be TRBD1 (5 bases). CDR3 size: 11 residues. V lost 6 bases and J lost 8, with 7 bases in between. CDR1 is SGHTA, CDR2 FQGNSA, per germline. CDR3 coding DNA: TGTGCCAGCAGGGGGGGGGAAAAACTGTTTTTT. The encoded protein is CASRGGEKLFF.

This clonotype occurred many times. The rearrangement links TRBV20-1 to TRBJ1-2, with D tentatively TRBD1 (5 bases). The CDR3 extends over 13 amino acids. Trimming stripped 8 bases from V and 3 bases from J, with 16 bases between. Germline lookup yields CDR1 DFQATT and CDR2 SNEGSKA (reference sequence). CDR3 protein: CSPDPGPHYGYTF. In DNA form, the CDR3 reads TGCAGTCCTGACCCGGGACCTCACTATGGCTACACCTTC.

The table lists this clonotype with many counts. The chain combines TRBV6-2 or TRBV6-3 with TRBJ2-5, with D possibly TRBD1 on 6 matching bases. The CDR3 contains 17 residues. V shed 5 bases and J shed 1 base, with 20 bases lying between them. CDR1 is MNHEY, CDR2 SVGEGT, per germline. Here the CDR3 DNA reads TGTGCCAGCAGTCCAGTTCACCGGGACACCTTCCAAGAGACCCAGTACTTC. It encodes CASSPVHRDTFQETQYF.

This clonotype showed up many times. J is TRBJ1-2 and V is TRBV11-2; D call uncertain. The V and J ends lost 4 bases and 6 bases respectively, with 15 bases between them. The CDR3 totals 14 residues. Germline assignment: CDR1 SGHAT and CDR2 FQNNGV. CDR3 amino acids: CASSSYPSGDGYTF. The CDR3 region has the DNA TGTGCCAGCAGCTCCTACCCCAGTGGGGATGGCTACACCTTC.

This clonotype has a count of ten or more. The rearrangement links TRBV20-1 to TRBJ1-6; 8 nucleotides match TRBD1. CDR3 length equals 14 residues. Losses at the gene ends were 7 bases for V and 0 bases for J; bases not matched to a gene: 2. CDR1 DFQATT and CDR2 SNEGSKA come from the germline V gene (reference sequence). As DNA, the CDR3 is TGCAGTGTCCAGGGGGCCTCCTATAATTCACCCCTCCACTTT. It encodes CSVQGASYNSPLHF.

This clonotype was seen at least ten times. This chain joins TRBV20-1 and TRBJ2-3; D possibly uses TRBD1 or TRBD2 (5 bases each). The germline V gene has CDR1 DFQATT and CDR2 SNEGSKA (reference sequence). Trimming cost V 4 bases and J 0 bases, with 20 bases left between them. The CDR3 is 17 amino acids. CDR3 coding DNA: TGCAGTGCTACCCCCGGGATCGACAGACCTAGCACAGATACGCAGTATTTT. Translation: CSATPGIDRPSTDTQYF.

This clonotype was recorded many times. The chain carries TRBV5-5 and TRBJ2-7, with D hard to call. Germline assignment: CDR1 SGHKS and CDR2 YYEKEE (reference sequence). CDR3 size: 15 residues. V lost 3 bases, J lost 7 bases, and 20 bases lay in between. CDR3 in DNA: TGTGCCAGCAGCTCCGGGTCCCATTCGACGGTGGAGCAGTACTTC. Its protein is CASSSGSHSTVEQYF.

V usage is TRBV28 and J usage is TRBJ2-7, with TRBD2 matching 12 bases. The length of the CDR3 is 16 residues. The J segment lost 4 bases and the V segment lost 2 bases, leaving 6 bases of the junction unmatched. CDR1 and CDR2 from the germline V gene are MDHEN and SYDVKM. The DNA of the CDR3 is TGTGCCAGCAGTTTAATGGCTAGCGGGAGGGATTACGAGCAGTACTTC. Amino acid sequence: CASSLMASGRDYEQYF.

This clonotype showed up just a few times. The V gene is TRBV18, the J gene TRBJ1-2; a weak D match, TRBD1 (6 bases). Looked up from germline, CDR1 is KGHSH and CDR2 is LQKENI. V was pared by 1 base and J by 8 bases, with 11 bases between. The CDR3 has 13 amino acids. The CDR3 loop is CASSPLGGGGYTF. CDR3 nucleotides: TGTGCCAGCTCACCACTCGGGGGCGGAGGCTACACCTTC. Full variable domain (outside the CDR3, taken from reference TRBV18 and TRBJ1-2): NAGVMQNPRHLVRRRGQEARLRCSPMKGHSHVYWYRQLPEEGLKFMVYLQKENIIDESGMPKERFSAEFPKEGPSILRIQQVVRGDSAAYFCASSPLGGGGYTFGSGTRLTVV.

Ten or more counts support this clonotype. The chain combines TRBV29-1 with TRBJ2-7; D is undetermined. V gave up 4 bases and J gave up 3 bases, with 13 bases separating them. Germline V gene sequence: CDR1 SQVTM, CDR2 ANQGSEA. The CDR3 loop spans 13 amino acids. This CDR3 is CSVVGLGDYEQYF. CDR3 coding DNA: TGCAGCGTTGTTGGGCTAGGCGACTACGAGCAGTACTTC.